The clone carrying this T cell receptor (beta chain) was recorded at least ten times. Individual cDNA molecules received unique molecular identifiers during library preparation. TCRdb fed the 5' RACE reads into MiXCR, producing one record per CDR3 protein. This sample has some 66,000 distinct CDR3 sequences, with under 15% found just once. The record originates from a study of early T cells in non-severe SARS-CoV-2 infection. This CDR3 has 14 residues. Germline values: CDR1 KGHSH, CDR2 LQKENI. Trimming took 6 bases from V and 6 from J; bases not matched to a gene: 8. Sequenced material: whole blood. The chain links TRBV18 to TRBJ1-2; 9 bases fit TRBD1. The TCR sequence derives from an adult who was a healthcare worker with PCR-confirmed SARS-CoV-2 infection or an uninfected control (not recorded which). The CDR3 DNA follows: TGTGCCAGCTCTCCTTTGGGACAGGGTGATGGCTACACCTTC. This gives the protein CASSPLGQGDGYTF.